These 24 T cell receptor beta chains were sequenced from one sample in a study of beta chain features in type 1 diabetes. The sequenced template was cDNA made from the entire isolated RNA. Here immunoSEQ multiplex PCR was the method, and the copy in TCRdb shows in-frame clones only, minus some. The sample shows roughly 380,000 clones, around 20% of them seen only once. Sequencing used naive CD4+ T cells from blood. The receptors were sampled from a woman aged 18-35 years in good health.

This chain joins TRBV2 and TRBJ1-5; 8 bases map to TRBD1. The CDR3 length is 16 residues. Germline CDR1 is SNHLY and CDR2 is FYNNEI. Trimming at V came to 5 bases and at J to 2 bases, leaving 8 bases not matched to a gene. The CDR3 bases are TGTGCCAGCAGTCGCCTCCAGGGGGCAGGCAATCAGCCCCAGCATTTT. Translation gives CASSRLQGAGNQPQHF.

This clone was counted a few times. J is TRBJ2-3 and V is TRBV5-1; D is ambiguous. Trimming stripped 3 bases from V and 5 bases from J, with 7 bases between. The germline V gene has CDR1 SGHRS and CDR2 YFSETQ. The CDR3 sequence is 12 residues long. The CDR3 coding sequence is TGCGCCAGCAGCTCACCCGGAGATACGCAGTATTTT. It encodes CASSSPGDTQYF.

A note on this clone: Compared with germline, one end of the junction differs, possibly owing to a read error. This chain joins TRBV5-4 and TRBJ2-3, with 8 bases matching TRBD2. The CDR3 is 17 amino acids. Germline CDR1 SGHNT, CDR2 YYREEE (reference sequence). In nucleotides, the CDR3 is TGTGCCACCAGCCGGGGGGGCGGGAGTGGGACGGGAGATACGCAGTATTTT. It is translated as CATSRGGGSGTGDTQYF.

This clone has more than one count but fewer than ten. The chain carries TRBV9 and TRBJ2-4; D possibly corresponds to TRBD2 (5 bases). CDR3 size: 15 residues. The germline gives CDR1 SGDLS, CDR2 YYNGEE. V was trimmed by 0 bases and J by 3 bases, leaving 10 bases between them. CDR3 residues: CASSVDPTIKNIQYF. The CDR3 DNA is TGTGCCAGCAGCGTAGATCCGACTATCAAAAACATTCAGTACTTC.

This clone was detected only a few times. The DNA for the CDR3 is TGTGCCAGCAGTTATGCTCGTGGCATCAACACTGAAGCTTTCTTT. Encoded protein: CASSYARGINTEAFF. This chain links TRBV6-5 with TRBJ1-1, with D hard to call. Trimming removed 3 bases from V and 2 bases from J, with 13 bases in between. The CDR3 has 15 amino acids. Per the germline V gene, CDR1 is MNHEY and CDR2 is SVGAGI.

The chain carries TRBV5-4 and TRBJ2-7; 9 positions agree with TRBD2. Germline-derived CDR1 and CDR2 are SGHNT and YYREEE (reference sequence). The CDR3 loop spans 14 amino acids. The junction had 1 base not matched to a gene; V was cut back by 0 bases and J by 3 bases. The CDR3 is CASSLGTSDYEQYF. CDR3 in DNA: TGTGCCAGCAGCTTGGGGACTAGCGACTACGAGCAGTACTTC.

This rearrangement joins TRBV7-2 to TRBJ1-1; a weak D match, TRBD1 (6 bases). The CDR3 is 14 residues long. V was cut by 2 bases and J by 1 base, with 8 bases left in between. CDR1 is SGHTA and CDR2 is FQGNSA in the germline V gene. The DNA of the CDR3 is TGTGCCAGCAGCTTACAGGGGTGGAACACTGAAGCTTTCTTT. Translation gives CASSLQGWNTEAFF.

In regard to this clone: A much larger clone lies a single base off, so this may be a read error. This chain links TRBV7-2 with TRBJ1-1; 7 bases line up with TRBD1. Germline loops: CDR1 SGHTA, CDR2 FQGNSA. The CDR3 runs to 13 residues. J gave up 3 bases and V 2 bases, and 0 bases lay outside the gene matches. The CDR3 DNA sequence: TGTGCCAGCAGCTTACAGGGGGACACTGAAGCTTTCTTT. Encoded protein: CASSLQGDTEAFF.

V is TRBV7-9 and J is TRBJ1-1; no firm D call. The germline CDR1 and CDR2 sequences are SEHNR and FQNEAQ (reference sequence). Trimming removed 3 bases at V and 12 bases at J, with 11 bases between. This CDR3 is built from 11 residues. CDR3 sequence: CASSLGGKTFF. DNA of the CDR3: TGTGCCAGCAGCTTGGGAGGTAAAACTTTCTTT.

This clone was seen a handful of times. The chain couples TRBV7-9 to TRBJ2-5; 11 positions agree with TRBD2. The germline V gene encodes CDR1 SEHNR and CDR2 FQNEAQ (reference sequence). The junction had 4 bases not matched to a gene; V was cut back by 5 bases and J by 5 bases. The CDR3 totals 14 residues. CDR3 protein: CASSLGTSGETQYF. The CDR3 region has the DNA TGTGCCAGCAGCCTCGGGACTAGCGGCGAGACCCAGTACTTC.

This clone was seen a few times. The chain's CDR3 is CASSLATTLGGKLFF. The CDR3, as DNA: TGTGCCAGCAGCTTAGCCACAACACTGGGGGGAAAACTGTTTTTT. This rearrangement joins TRBV7-2 to TRBJ1-4; D might be TRBD1 (5 bases). V was shortened by 0 bases and J by 10 bases, with 15 bases between the two germline ends. Germline CDR1 reads SGHTA; CDR2 reads FQGNSA. This CDR3 region has 15 residues.

The genes are TRBV18 and TRBJ1-2, with 9 bases lining up with TRBD1. This CDR3 comprises 16 residues. Trimming cost V 2 bases and J 1 base; bases outside gene matches: 5. Germline V gene lookup returns CDR1 KGHSH and CDR2 LQKENI. CDR3 nucleotide sequence: TGTGCCAGCTCACCAGAATACAGGGGGCGTAACTATGGCTACACCTTC. It translates to CASSPEYRGRNYGYTF.

The chain uses TRBV25-1 and TRBJ2-1; D gene ambiguous. The length of the CDR3 is 14 residues. V was shortened by 5 bases and J by 0 bases, with 8 bases between the two germline ends. CDR1 and CDR2 from the germline V gene are MGHDK and SYGVNS. The DNA for the CDR3 is TGTGCCAGCAGTCCCTGGAGCTCCTACAATGAGCAGTTCTTC. Translating it yields CASSPWSSYNEQFF.

The chain has TRBV19 and TRBJ2-2, with TRBD1 matching 9 bases. Germline assignment: CDR1 LNHDA and CDR2 SQIVND (reference sequence). The CDR3 runs 13 residues. V lost 7 bases to trimming and J lost 5 bases; unmatched junction nucleotides: 2. CDR3 sequence (DNA): TGTGCCAGTACGGGACAGGGAACCGGGGAGCTGTTTTTT. This codes for CASTGQGTGELFF.

The genes are TRBV11-3 and TRBJ2-4; TRBD2 is a possible D gene (6 bases). Trimming took off 5 bases at V and 9 bases at J, with 20 bases between the two ends. Germline V gene data show CDR1 as SGHNT and CDR2 as YENEEA. The CDR3 extends over 15 amino acids. The CDR3 loop reads CASSLRRDSRAIQYF. The CDR3 DNA is TGTGCCAGCAGCCTTCGGAGGGACTCCAGGGCCATTCAGTACTTC. The whole variable domain, filled in from reference TRBV11-3 and TRBJ2-4, reads EAGVVQSPRYKIIEKKQPVAFWCNPISGHNTLYWYLQNLGQGPELLIRYENEEAVDDSQLPKDRFSAERLKGVDSTLKIQPAELGDSAVYLCASSLRRDSRAIQYFGAGTRLSVL.

This clone was recorded only once. The chain carries TRBV5-1 and TRBJ1-1; unclear D gene. The germline V gene has CDR1 SGHRS and CDR2 YFSETQ. V was shortened by 0 bases and J by 7 bases, with 13 bases between the two germline ends. The CDR3 has 14 residues. The CDR3 protein is CASSLADGEGEAFF. The CDR3 bases are TGCGCCAGCAGCTTGGCCGATGGGGAGGGTGAAGCTTTCTTT.

The gene calls are TRBV7-2 and TRBJ2-5, with 8 bases fitting TRBD1. CDR3 length: 15 residues. The trim removed 5 bases at V and 11 bases at J, leaving 16 bases unmatched. CDR1 is SGHTA and CDR2 is FQGNSA in the germline V gene. The CDR3 nucleotides are TGTGCCAGCAGCCCTCCGGGACAGGTCCCAAGAAATCAGTACTTC. Translated: CASSPPGQVPRNQYF.

This clone appeared once. The chain joins TRBV9 to TRBJ2-3; 14 nucleotides line up with TRBD2. The junction had 10 bases not matched to a gene; V was cut back by 2 bases and J by 8 bases. This CDR3 is built from 17 residues. Germline CDR1 reads SGDLS; CDR2 reads YYNGEE. CDR3 nucleotides: TGTGCCAGCAGCGTGGGACTAGCGGGAGAAGTAGTGAGTACGCAGTATTTT. It specifies CASSVGLAGEVVSTQYF.

This clone was observed a few times. CDR3 sequence reads: CASSIDPVQPQHF. In DNA form, the CDR3 reads TGTGCCAGTAGTATAGATCCGGTCCAGCCCCAGCATTTT. The rearrangement joins TRBV19 to TRBJ1-5; D not certain. Trimming took 0 bases from V and 7 from J, leaving 7 bases between them. This CDR3 spans 13 amino acids. Germline V gene sequence: CDR1 LNHDA, CDR2 SQIVND (reference sequence).

V usage is TRBV30 and J usage is TRBJ2-1; no reliable D call. Trimming stripped 5 bases from V and 0 bases from J, with 11 bases between. Germline V lookup: CDR1 GTSNPN, CDR2 SVGIG (reference sequence). The CDR3 consists of 14 residues. The CDR3 loop is CAWLGLSSYNEQFF. In DNA, the CDR3 is TGTGCCTGGTTGGGCCTAAGCTCCTACAATGAGCAGTTCTTC.

V is TRBV30 and J is TRBJ1-3; a possible D gene is TRBD1 (6 bases). Germline V CDR1 and CDR2: GTSNPN, SVGIG (reference sequence). V dropped 6 bases and J dropped 4 bases, with 10 bases sitting between them. This CDR3 has 12 amino acids. For the CDR3, the DNA is TGTGCCTGCGGACAGTTCGGAAACACCATATATTTT. Amino acid sequence: CACGQFGNTIYF. Complete variable domain (other parts from reference TRBV30 and TRBJ1-3): SQTIHQWPATLVQPVGSPLSLECTVEGTSNPNLYWYRQAAGRGLQLLFYSVGIGQISSEVPQNLSASRPQDRQFILSSKKLLLSDSGFYLCACGQFGNTIYFGEGSWLTVV.

The rearrangement links TRBV2 to TRBJ2-7; a weak D match, TRBD2 (6 bases). Looked up from germline, CDR1 is SNHLY and CDR2 is FYNNEI. The CDR3 sequence is 12 residues long. V lost 8 bases and J lost 1, with 9 bases in between. CDR3 amino acids: CASCRGSYEQYF. CDR3 in DNA: TGTGCCAGCTGTCGGGGGTCCTACGAGCAGTACTTC.

The chain couples TRBV5-4 to TRBJ1-2, with D possibly being TRBD1 (6 bases). CDR1 and CDR2 from the germline V gene are SGHNT and YYREEE (reference sequence). The CDR3 runs to 15 residues. V lost 0 bases and J 4 bases, leaving 13 bases between the germline ends. The CDR3 is CASSLAAGAVYGYTF. Here the CDR3 DNA reads TGTGCCAGCAGCTTGGCTGCAGGGGCCGTCTATGGCTACACCTTC.

The rearrangement joins TRBV7-2 to TRBJ1-2; no firm D call. This CDR3 contains 14 residues. The germline gives CDR1 SGHTA, CDR2 FQGNSA. V lost 1 base and J 7 bases, leaving 13 bases between the germline ends. The CDR3 DNA follows: TGTGCCAGCAGCTTAGGCGGCCCTTTTAGTGGCTACACCTTC. Its protein is CASSLGGPFSGYTF.